The entry below gives a single TCR beta chain sequence along with its context. The V gene lost 7 bases and the J gene lost 3 bases, with 12 bases spanning the gap. The CDR3 has 13 residues. CDR1 and CDR2 from the germline V gene are MNHEY and SVGAGI. Documented treatment: approximately 18 received Ad26.COV2.S at low or high dose, single or two shots; five or six received placebo; per-sample allocation not given. Samples came from day 63 after the first vaccine or placebo injection. Within Boston, the person who donated was an adult of 18-55 years. Its platform was an Ad26 vector, and its expressed antigen was Wuhan-strain SARS-CoV-2 spike. The sample originates from a study of Ad26.COV2.S vaccination and SARS-CoV-2 variants. The method was immunoSEQ multiplex PCR; TCRdb's version includes in-frame clones alone and lacks a portion of them. Seen here are about 440,000 clones, less than 95% observed once, and the top ten hold less than 4.5%.

The receptor was isolated from a person aged 18-65 years who received the Ad26.COV2.S COVID-19 vaccine or a placebo. Here the sequenced sample was peripheral blood, taken in a trial of Ad26.COV2.S vaccine versus placebo. This sequence joins TRBV6-5 and TRBJ1-2; D might be TRBD1 (5 bases). CDR3 loop: CASTEDTDYGYTF. CDR3 in DNA: TGTGCCAGCACCGAGGACACGGACTATGGCTACACCTTC.